The 2 T cell receptor beta chains below all came from one sample that was sequenced in a study of T cells in tuberculosis. Here immunoSEQ multiplex PCR was the method, and the copy in TCRdb shows in-frame clones only, minus some. The repertoire has fewer than 35,000 clones, around 95% of them found once; the top ten carry 2% to 3%. The specimen sequenced was PBMCs. All receptors come from a donor aged 10-35 years with latent tuberculosis or without tuberculosis infection.

The chain links TRBV5-1 to TRBJ2-5; a possible D gene is TRBD1 (5 bases). This CDR3 comprises 14 residues. Germline values: CDR1 SGHRS, CDR2 YFSETQ. Trimming pared 2 bases from V and 3 bases from J, leaving 11 bases between. CDR3 loop: CASSFQGLKETQYF. CDR3 sequence (DNA): TGCGCCAGCAGCTTTCAGGGCCTAAAAGAGACCCAGTACTTC.

The chain joins TRBV7-8 to TRBJ2-1; TRBD2 might be the D (5 bases). Trimming took off 5 bases at V and 6 bases at J, with 17 bases between the two ends. The length of the CDR3 is 15 residues. CDR1 SGHVS and CDR2 FQNEAQ come from the germline V gene. CDR3 nucleotide sequence: TGTGCCAGCAGCCCCAAAGGTGGGAGAGTCAATGAGCAGTTCTTC. Residues: CASSPKGGRVNEQFF.